This T cell receptor beta chain originates from a study of cytomegalovirus exposure and HLA in healthy donors. This clone has a handful of counts. The target antigen is unknown. Per the germline V gene, CDR1 is MDHEN and CDR2 is SYDVKM. This CDR3 region has 14 residues. Study-wide results and limits: Cytomegalovirus-associated TCR beta chains were listed, numbering approximately 150.

Both 60 Vbeta primers and 13 Jbeta primers went into the PCR. Sequencing was performed with immunoSEQ multiplex PCR; in TCRdb, only in-frame clones are kept and a portion is missing. The table has 150,000 to 200,000 clones, about four fifths seen once. The chain recombines TRBV28 with TRBJ1-2; D is possibly TRBD1 (6 bases). The sample comprised PBMCs. The receptor was isolated from a woman in her twenties or thirties in good health and CMV-seropositive. The CDR3 DNA reads as TGTGCTGTAGCAGACTACGTAGAAAGGGGGGGCTACACCTTC. Translation: CAVADYVERGGYTF.